The 32 T cell receptor beta chains below all came from one sample that was sequenced in a study of monozygotic twins with cystic fibrosis. Assay: immunoSEQ multiplex PCR; the TCRdb copy retains only in-frame clones and omits some. Of 39,000 or so clones in the sample, around 90% were seen once. The sequenced material came from blood. These receptors all come from a boy between 2 and 10 years old with cystic fibrosis.

CDR3 DNA sequence: TGCGCCAGCAGCTTCGGGAGCGGGGCGCAGTATTTT. Protein sequence: CASSFGSGAQYF. J is TRBJ2-3 and V is TRBV5-1; TRBD2 matches 7 bases. The CDR3 runs 12 residues. Trimming took 2 bases from V and 10 from J; bases not matched to a gene: 4. From germline, CDR1 is SGHRS and CDR2 YFSETQ.

The chain links TRBV6-1 to TRBJ1-3, with D possibly being TRBD1 (5 bases). V shed 2 bases and J shed 2 bases, with 13 bases lying between them. The CDR3 is 16 amino acids. Germline lookup yields CDR1 MNHNS and CDR2 SASEGT. The CDR3 reads CASSESPGMAGNTIYF. CDR3 nucleotides: TGTGCCAGCAGTGAATCTCCAGGGATGGCTGGAAACACCATATATTTT.

J is TRBJ1-1 and V is TRBV6-1; 8 bases are a match to TRBD1. Trimming took 7 bases from V and 4 from J; bases not matched to a gene: 8. Germline V lookup: CDR1 MNHNS, CDR2 SASEGT. The CDR3 loop spans 14 amino acids. In DNA form, the CDR3 reads TGTGCCAGCAACCCAACAGGGGGTAGCACTGAAGCTTTCTTT. Its protein is CASNPTGGSTEAFF.

V is TRBV6-6 and J is TRBJ1-6; D may be TRBD1 (5 bases). The germline V gene encodes CDR1 MNHNY and CDR2 SVGAGI (reference sequence). Between the trimmed V and J ends, which lost 10 bases and 7 bases, there was a span of 20 bases. The CDR3 runs to 15 residues. The CDR3 DNA is TGTGCCACCCTAGTTGGGGACTTTAGCAATTCACCCCTCCACTTT. Protein product: CATLVGDFSNSPLHF.

The chain combines TRBV7-8 with TRBJ1-1; perhaps TRBD1 as D (6 bases). V gave up 2 bases and J gave up 4 bases, with 14 bases separating them. This CDR3 is built from 15 residues. CDR1 SGHVS and CDR2 FQNEAQ come from the germline V gene. For the CDR3, the DNA is TGTGCCAGCAGCTTATGGGGGCGATTAACCACTGAAGCTTTCTTT. Its protein product is CASSLWGRLTTEAFF.

The rearrangement links TRBV5-6 to TRBJ1-1; D is unresolved. This CDR3 is 16 amino acids long. Germline CDR1 SGHDT, CDR2 YYEEEE. Trimming stripped 0 bases from V and 0 bases from J, with 12 bases between. The CDR3 region has the DNA TGTGCCAGCAGCTTGGTTGGACTGACGATGAACACTGAAGCTTTCTTT. Residues: CASSLVGLTMNTEAFF. Together with reference TRBV5-6 and TRBJ1-1, the CDR3 gives the full variable domain: DAGVTQSPTHLIKTRGQQVTLRCSPKSGHDTVSWYQQALGQGPQFIFQYYEEEERQRGNFPDRFSGHQFPNYSSELNVNALLLGDSALYLCASSLVGLTMNTEAFFGQGTRLTVV.

The rearrangement joins TRBV19 to TRBJ2-5; 13 bases are shared with TRBD2. V gave up 8 bases and J gave up 5 bases; unmatched junction bases: 5. This CDR3 comprises 14 residues. Germline V gene sequence: CDR1 LNHDA, CDR2 SQIVND (reference sequence). CDR3: CASGTSGGAETQYF. For the CDR3, the DNA is TGTGCCAGTGGAACTAGCGGGGGGGCTGAGACCCAGTACTTC.

The chain is built from TRBV10-2 and TRBJ1-1; 10 nucleotides line up with TRBD1. J lost 5 bases, V lost 7 bases, and 7 bases had no gene match. The germline V gene has CDR1 WSHSY and CDR2 SAAADI. The CDR3 spans 14 residues. The CDR3 DNA sequence: TGCGCCAGCACGACAGGGGGCGTGGGGACTGAAGCTTTCTTT. This codes for CASTTGGVGTEAFF.

This chain uses TRBV9 with TRBJ2-1, with D possibly TRBD2 on 6 matching bases. Germline V lookup: CDR1 SGDLS, CDR2 YYNGEE. The CDR3 covers 15 residues. The V end lost 0 bases, the J end lost 3 bases, and 10 bases lay between the germline ends. The CDR3 DNA follows: TGTGCCAGCAGCGTAGGTGGCGGGGACTACAATGAGCAGTTCTTC. Its protein product is CASSVGGGDYNEQFF.

The V gene is TRBV19, the J gene TRBJ1-1; no firm D call. The CDR3 is 13 residues long. CDR1 is LNHDA and CDR2 is SQIVND in the germline V gene (reference sequence). The V gene lost 0 bases and the J gene lost 7 bases, with 9 bases spanning the gap. Here the CDR3 DNA reads TGTGCCAGTAGTATAGATCCAGCGGTTGAAGCTTTCTTT. Translated, it gives CASSIDPAVEAFF.

V gene TRBV6-6 combines with J gene TRBJ1-5; TRBD1 agrees at 7 bases. Germline CDR1 reads MNHNY; CDR2 reads SVGAGI (reference sequence). CDR3 size: 15 residues. J was trimmed by 0 bases and V by 7 bases; bases with no gene match: 6. Here the CDR3 reads CASNKGQYSNQPQHF. DNA for the CDR3: TGTGCCAGCAACAAGGGACAGTATAGCAATCAGCCCCAGCATTTT.

This chain connects TRBV5-3 to TRBJ1-1; D uncertain. TRBV5-3 has ORF status, its function being uncertain. The CDR3 loop spans 10 amino acids. This chain's CDR3 is CVPIGTEAFF. DNA for the CDR3: TGTGTTCCTATCGGAACTGAAGCTTTCTTT.

The rearrangement uses TRBV11-2 and TRBJ1-4, with TRBD1 matching over 7 bases. After removal of 3 bases from V and 5 bases from J, the junction contained 6 bases not matched to a gene. The CDR3 is made up of 15 amino acids. Germline V gene sequence: CDR1 SGHAT, CDR2 FQNNGV. The CDR3 here is CASSFAGQRNEKLFF. The DNA for the CDR3 is TGTGCCAGCAGCTTTGCGGGACAGAGGAATGAAAAACTGTTTTTT. Full variable domain (rest looked up from reference TRBV11-2 and TRBJ1-4): EAGVAQSPRYKIIEKRQSVAFWCNPISGHATLYWYQQILGQGPKLLIQFQNNGVVDDSQLPKDRFSAERLKGVDSTLKIQPAKLEDSAVYLCASSFAGQRNEKLFFGSGTQLSVL.

This chain connects TRBV7-8 to TRBJ1-4, with D uncertain. Germline V CDR1 and CDR2: SGHVS, FQNEAQ. The CDR3 extends over 13 amino acids. Trimming removed 3 bases from V and 11 bases from J, with 13 bases in between. CDR3 nucleotides: TGTGCCAGCAGCTTCCGGACGAGTCGGAAACTGTTTTTT. It codes for CASSFRTSRKLFF.

The chain couples TRBV18 to TRBJ1-2, with D perhaps matching TRBD1 (5 bases). The V gene lost 6 bases and the J gene lost 6 bases, with 14 bases spanning the gap. This CDR3 spans 13 amino acids. Germline CDR1 and CDR2: KGHSH and LQKENI. The DNA of the CDR3 is TGTGCCAGCTCCGTGGGGGAAAGCCATGGCTACACCTTC. Protein: CASSVGESHGYTF.

The chain is built from TRBV6-1 and TRBJ1-3; D gene uncertain. V was shortened by 6 bases and J by 0 bases, with 12 bases between the two germline ends. Germline lookup yields CDR1 MNHNS and CDR2 SASEGT. This CDR3 has 15 residues. This CDR3 reads CASSVDRTSGNTIYF. CDR3 sequence (DNA): TGTGCCAGCAGCGTCGACCGCACCTCTGGAAACACCATATATTTT.

The chain links TRBV12-5 to TRBJ2-3; no definite D call. The germline V gene has CDR1 LGHNT and CDR2 FRNRAP. Between the trimmed V and J ends, which lost 5 bases and 4 bases, there was a span of 10 bases. The CDR3 is made up of 13 amino acids. CDR3 residues: CASGARSADTQYF. The DNA of the CDR3 is TGTGCTAGTGGTGCCCGATCCGCAGATACGCAGTATTTT.

This sequence joins TRBV10-3 and TRBJ2-2; D unclear. V lost 0 bases and J 6 bases, leaving 8 bases between the germline ends. Germline V CDR1 and CDR2: ENHRY, SYGVKD. The CDR3 sequence is 14 residues long. CDR3 sequence: CAISESRPSGELFF. The CDR3 bases are TGTGCCATCAGTGAGTCGCGCCCTTCCGGGGAGCTGTTTTTT.

The genes are TRBV7-9 and TRBJ2-3; 10 nucleotides line up with TRBD2. The junction had 9 bases not matched to a gene; V was cut back by 5 bases and J by 1 base. Germline-derived CDR1 and CDR2 are SEHNR and FQNEAQ (reference sequence). This CDR3 has 17 residues. The CDR3 sequence is CASSKAGTSVGTDTQYF. The CDR3 DNA follows: TGTGCCAGCAGCAAAGCCGGGACTAGCGTGGGCACAGATACGCAGTATTTT.

This clone has only a few counts. The genes are TRBV11-2 and TRBJ1-2, with D hard to call. The CDR3 runs 13 residues. The V end lost 1 base, the J end lost 1 base, and 4 bases lay between the germline ends. Per germline, CDR1 SGHAT and CDR2 FQNNGV. The CDR3 nucleotides read TGTGCCAGCAGCTTAGGACTTAACTATGGCTACACCTTC. This encodes CASSLGLNYGYTF. Using reference TRBV11-2 and TRBJ1-2 for the parts outside the CDR3, the full variable domain is EAGVAQSPRYKIIEKRQSVAFWCNPISGHATLYWYQQILGQGPKLLIQFQNNGVVDDSQLPKDRFSAERLKGVDSTLKIQPAKLEDSAVYLCASSLGLNYGYTFGSGTRLTVV.

The chain employs TRBV4-1 and TRBJ1-3, with D possibly TRBD1 on 6 matching bases. Trimming removed 0 bases from V and 1 base from J, with 13 bases in between. The germline CDR1 and CDR2 sequences are MGHRA and YSYEKL. The length of the CDR3 is 17 residues. CDR3 protein: CASSQDWGDISGNTIYF. CDR3 in DNA: TGCGCCAGCAGCCAAGATTGGGGGGACATTTCTGGAAACACCATATATTTT.

The V and J genes are TRBV6-1 and TRBJ1-6; D is possibly TRBD1 (5 bases). The CDR3 spans 14 residues. The V end lost 3 bases, the J end lost 10 bases, and 13 bases lay between the germline ends. Germline lookup yields CDR1 MNHNS and CDR2 SASEGT. This CDR3 reads CASSEERGWSPLHF. The CDR3 DNA follows: TGTGCCAGCAGTGAGGAGAGGGGTTGGTCACCCCTCCACTTT.

The rearrangement joins TRBV2 to TRBJ1-1; the D gene is possibly TRBD1 (6 bases). There are 12 residues in the CDR3. Trimming removed 10 bases at V and 1 base at J, with 10 bases between. Germline values: CDR1 SNHLY, CDR2 FYNNEI. CDR3 bases: TGTGCCACCATACAGGGGAACACTGAAGCTTTCTTT. Translated, it gives CATIQGNTEAFF.

The sample holds one count of this clone. This chain connects TRBV19 to TRBJ2-1; 11 nucleotides match TRBD2. CDR3 size: 16 residues. CDR1 is LNHDA, CDR2 SQIVND, per germline (reference sequence). J was trimmed by 2 bases and V by 3 bases; bases with no gene match: 3. The CDR3 sequence: CASSISSGGAYNEQFF. Written as DNA, the CDR3 is TGTGCCAGTAGTATTAGTAGCGGGGGGGCCTACAATGAGCAGTTCTTC.

The genes are TRBV5-1 and TRBJ1-2; the D is unclear. Trimming removed 0 bases from V and 4 bases from J, with 7 bases in between. CDR1 is SGHRS and CDR2 is YFSETQ in the germline V gene. The CDR3 consists of 13 residues. The CDR3 here is CASSLEDPYGYTF. Written as DNA, the CDR3 is TGCGCCAGCAGCTTGGAAGACCCCTATGGCTACACCTTC.

The chain joins TRBV18 to TRBJ1-1; D is possibly TRBD1 (6 bases). The CDR3 is made up of 13 amino acids. V was cut by 4 bases and J by 1 base, with 7 bases left in between. Germline loops: CDR1 KGHSH, CDR2 LQKENI. The CDR3 DNA follows: TGTGCCAGCTCACTACAGGGGAACACTGAAGCTTTCTTT. It yields the protein CASSLQGNTEAFF.

The chain couples TRBV27 to TRBJ1-1, with D perhaps matching TRBD1 (5 bases). CDR3 length: 18 amino acids. Trimming left V 6 bases short and J 3 bases short, with 26 bases between. Germline V gene data show CDR1 as MNHEY and CDR2 as SMNVEV (reference sequence). The CDR3 DNA reads TGTGCCAGCAGGGGGGGGAAGGCCGGTTCTCAGGCGTACACTGAAGCTTTCTTT. Protein product: CASRGGKAGSQAYTEAFF.

V and J are TRBV2 and TRBJ2-2; 8 nucleotides agree with TRBD1. Trimming removed 5 bases from V and 2 bases from J; junction bases left unmatched: 10. The germline V gene has CDR1 SNHLY and CDR2 FYNNEI. This CDR3 is 17 amino acids long. CDR3 in amino acids: CASSTKSGQGNTGELFF. The CDR3 DNA follows: TGTGCCAGCAGTACTAAGTCAGGACAGGGCAACACCGGGGAGCTGTTTTTT.

The genes are TRBV18 and TRBJ1-5; D uncertain. Germline CDR1 KGHSH, CDR2 LQKENI. This CDR3 contains 15 residues. The V gene lost 0 bases and the J gene lost 3 bases, with 9 bases spanning the gap. In nucleotides, the CDR3 is TGTGCCAGCTCACCACCGGAGGCCCTCAATCAGCCCCAGCATTTT. Its translation: CASSPPEALNQPQHF.

The V and J genes are TRBV27 and TRBJ2-7; D gene ambiguous. The CDR3 consists of 12 residues. V lost 3 bases to trimming and J lost 3 bases, with 6 bases between them. Germline V CDR1 and CDR2: MNHEY, SMNVEV (reference sequence). The CDR3 is CASSFSGYEQYF. The CDR3 DNA follows: TGTGCCAGCAGTTTTTCGGGCTACGAGCAGTACTTC.

The chain uses TRBV2 and TRBJ1-6; 8 bases map to TRBD1. The CDR3 spans 15 residues. Germline V gene data show CDR1 as SNHLY and CDR2 as FYNNEI. Germline trimming cut 3 bases from V and 8 bases from J; bases unmatched to any gene: 6. Written as DNA, the CDR3 is TGTGCCAGCAGTGAGCAGGGGGCAAATGATTCACCCCTCCACTTT. Its protein is CASSEQGANDSPLHF.

The chain joins TRBV6-1 to TRBJ2-1; D is unresolved. In germline, CDR1 is MNHNS, CDR2 SASEGT. Trimming left V 4 bases short and J 0 bases short, with 7 bases between. This CDR3 is 14 amino acids long. The CDR3: CASSAGSSYNEQFF. CDR3 bases: TGTGCCAGCAGTGCAGGTAGCTCCTACAATGAGCAGTTCTTC.